This TCR beta chain was recorded in a study of PD-1 blockade in classical Hodgkin lymphoma. All the patients suffered relapse after autologous stem cell transplantation, and brentuximab vedotin exposure differed. Concerning this clone: Its antigen is not known.

Profiling relied on immunoSEQ multiplex PCR, and the TCRdb table lists in-frame clones only, not all of them. The sample lists tens of thousands of clones, 80% seen once, with roughly 15% in the top ten. Overall study results and limits: TCR diversity at baseline was reported to be reduced in newly diagnosed patients relative to healthy donors.

This CDR3 spans 14 amino acids. The germline V gene encodes CDR1 KGHSH and CDR2 LQKENI. After removal of 4 bases from V and 3 bases from J, the junction contained 3 bases not matched to a gene. Sequenced material: peripheral blood mononuclear cells (PBMCs), taken before the second cycle of nivolumab. The clonotype originates from a human donor with classical Hodgkin lymphoma. The rearrangement uses TRBV18 and TRBJ1-5, with 7 bases identical to TRBD1. The CDR3 sequence is CASSRGQFNQPQHF. In DNA, the CDR3 is TGTGCCAGCTCACGGGGACAGTTCAATCAGCCCCAGCATTTT.